This entry lists 20 T cell receptor beta chains sequenced from one sample in a study of response to subunit inactivated influenza vaccine. TCRdb processed the RT-PCR reads anew with MiXCR; each CDR3 protein has one entry. This repertoire shows 710,000 or so distinct CDR3 sequences, approximately 14% found once; its top ten account for about 9.9%. The source was PBMCs from blood, collected approximately 12 days after vaccination. These receptors originate from a man aged 50 or older who received an inactivated influenza vaccine.

This clonotype was counted a few times. The rearrangement joins TRBV20-1 to TRBJ1-4; TRBD1 might be the D (5 bases). The CDR3 contains 15 residues. Deletions cut 3 bases from V and 7 bases from J, with 18 bases between. Germline CDR1 DFQATT, CDR2 SNEGSKA (reference sequence). The CDR3 reads CSASGGGTLGEKLFF. CDR3 nucleotide sequence: TGCAGTGCTAGTGGTGGGGGGACGCTGGGTGAAAAACTGTTTTTT.

The genes are TRBV4-3 and TRBJ2-3; D possibly matches TRBD1 or TRBD2 (6 bases each). Germline CDR1 reads LGHNA; CDR2 reads YSLEER. This CDR3 has 17 residues. With 1 base removed from V and 5 bases from J, the gap between germline ends came to 19 bases. The CDR3 loop reads CASSQGLGGRKRDTQYF. DNA for the CDR3: TGCGCCAGCAGCCAAGGCCTAGGGGGGCGAAAGAGAGATACGCAGTATTTT.

Only a few counts were recorded for this clonotype. V gene TRBV24-1 combines with J gene TRBJ2-5; a weak D match, TRBD2 (6 bases). The germline V and J ends were trimmed by 7 bases and 3 bases, with 11 bases remaining between them. The CDR3 is 13 residues long. Germline lookup yields CDR1 KGHDR and CDR2 SFDVKD. DNA of the CDR3: TGTGCCACCAGATCTGGAGGGGAAGAGACCCAGTACTTC. Translating it yields CATRSGGEETQYF.

The sample holds a few counts of this clonotype. The CDR3 nucleotides are TGTGCCAGCAGCTTTGGGACGGGTGAAGCTTTCTTT. This gives the protein CASSFGTGEAFF. This chain connects TRBV5-6 to TRBJ1-1; tentative D call: TRBD1 (5 bases). The CDR3 has 12 amino acids. CDR1 is SGHDT and CDR2 is YYEEEE in the germline V gene. Trimming left V 2 bases short and J 7 bases short, with 9 bases between.

CDR3 region: CASSIIGKGARNIQYF. As DNA, the CDR3 is TGTGCCAGCAGTATTATTGGGAAGGGGGCTAGAAACATTCAGTACTTC. The chain links TRBV12-3 or TRBV12-4 to TRBJ2-4, with 7 nucleotides matching TRBD1. V was pared by 5 bases and J by 6 bases, with 13 bases of the junction left unmatched. The CDR3 is made up of 16 amino acids.

This clonotype was recorded a few times. The J gene is TRBJ2-7, the V gene TRBV6-5, with TRBD2 as a possible D gene (7 bases). Germline V gives CDR1 MNHEY, CDR2 SVGAGI. There are 14 residues in the CDR3. V lost 2 bases and J lost 2, with 10 bases in between. CDR3 DNA sequence: TGTGCCAGCAGTTACGGGCGGGGGCCCTACGAGCAGTACTTC. This sequence encodes CASSYGRGPYEQYF.

This clonotype was found a few times. The chain recombines TRBV2 with TRBJ2-2; D uncertain. The CDR3 extends over 14 amino acids. Germline V gene sequence: CDR1 SNHLY, CDR2 FYNNEI. V lost 4 bases and J 1 base, leaving 7 bases between the germline ends. DNA for the CDR3: TGTGCCAGCAGTGGGGTGGAGAACACCGGGGAGCTGTTTTTT. Translation: CASSGVENTGELFF. The full variable domain, completed using reference TRBV2 and TRBJ2-2, is EPEVTQTPSHQVTQMGQEVILRCVPISNHLYFYWYRQILGQKVEFLVSFYNNEISEKSEIFDDQFSVERPDGSNFTLKIRSTKLEDSAMYFCASSGVENTGELFFGEGSRLTVL.

The rearrangement joins TRBV20-1 to TRBJ1-1; maybe TRBD1 (5 bases). Trimming stripped 1 base from V and 1 base from J, with 19 bases between. The germline gives CDR1 DFQATT, CDR2 SNEGSKA (reference sequence). CDR3 length: 17 amino acids. As DNA, the CDR3 is TGCAGTGCTAGAGGCAGGGTGTATAGATTTTCGAACACTGAAGCTTTCTTT. It is translated as CSARGRVYRFSNTEAFF.

The chain carries TRBV5-1 and TRBJ2-3, with 14 bases fitting TRBD2. From germline, CDR1 is SGHRS and CDR2 YFSETQ. J gave up 6 bases and V 4 bases, and 10 bases lay outside the gene matches. The CDR3 loop spans 17 amino acids. The CDR3 DNA reads as TGCGCCAGCAGCCCACCGACTAGCGGGAGGGCAGCTGATACGCAGTATTTT. Translated, it gives CASSPPTSGRAADTQYF.

The rearrangement joins TRBV6-2 or TRBV6-3 to TRBJ2-4; D gene unclear. This CDR3 contains 11 residues. Germline lookup yields CDR1 MNHEY and CDR2 SVGEGT. V dropped 7 bases and J dropped 8 bases, with 9 bases sitting between them. CDR3 coding DNA: TGTGCCAGCACAGATTTGGACATTCAGTACTTC. Protein sequence: CASTDLDIQYF.

The chain links TRBV5-1 to TRBJ1-1; 8 positions match TRBD1. CDR3 length: 17 residues. The V and J ends lost 5 bases and 4 bases, in that order; junction bases with no gene match: 16. Germline-derived CDR1 and CDR2 are SGHRS and YFSETQ. CDR3 residues: CASRSEFPGGVSTEAFF. DNA of the CDR3: TGCGCCAGCAGATCCGAATTCCCAGGGGGCGTGAGCACTGAAGCTTTCTTT.

The chain is built from TRBV9 and TRBJ2-2; either TRBD1 or TRBD2 may supply D (5 bases each). Deletions cut 1 base from V and 1 base from J, with 8 bases between. Germline loops: CDR1 SGDLS, CDR2 YYNGEE. The CDR3 loop spans 15 amino acids. CDR3 coding DNA: TGTGCCAGCAGCGTAAGGGACCAGAACACCGGGGAGCTGTTTTTT. Translation gives CASSVRDQNTGELFF. Supplemented by reference TRBV9 and TRBJ2-2, the full variable domain reads DSGVTQTPKHLITATGQRVTLRCSPRSGDLSVYWYQQSLDQGLQFLIQYYNGEERAKGNILERFSAQQFPDLHSELNLSSLELGDSALYFCASSVRDQNTGELFFGEGSRLTVL.

The rearrangement links TRBV6-2 or TRBV6-3 to TRBJ2-1; a possible D gene is TRBD1 (6 bases). The V end lost 2 bases, the J end lost 6 bases, and 11 bases lay between the germline ends. CDR1 and CDR2 from the germline V gene are MNHEY and SVGEGT. The CDR3 consists of 14 residues. CDR3 residues: CASSYPAGVNEQFF. The CDR3 coding sequence is TGTGCCAGCAGTTACCCGGCAGGGGTCAATGAGCAGTTCTTC.

The chain links TRBV12-3 or TRBV12-4 to TRBJ2-7; 8 bases agree with TRBD1. CDR3 length: 12 residues. V was clipped by 4 bases and J by 9 bases; unmatched bases: 5. DNA for the CDR3: TGTGCCAGCAGTTCCGGACAGGGTGGGCAGTACTTC. Protein sequence: CASSSGQGGQYF.

This clonotype came up a few times. The chain links TRBV4-3 to TRBJ2-6, with D perhaps matching TRBD1 or TRBD2 (5 bases each). V lost 4 bases and J lost 4, with 11 bases in between. Germline V gene lookup returns CDR1 LGHNA and CDR2 YSLEER. This CDR3 is built from 15 residues. The CDR3 bases are TGCGCCAGCAGCCCTTATCGGGGCGGGGCCAACGTCCTGACTTTC. This sequence encodes CASSPYRGGANVLTF.

This clonotype was seen more than once but under ten times. V usage is TRBV27 and J usage is TRBJ2-1; 11 nucleotides line up with TRBD2. The germline gives CDR1 MNHEY, CDR2 SMNVEV (reference sequence). CDR3 length: 19 amino acids. V dropped 3 bases and J dropped 2; count of bases not matched to a gene: 12. The CDR3 sequence is CASSFVSALAGGPYNEQFF. The CDR3 DNA is TGTGCCAGCAGTTTTGTATCGGCGCTAGCGGGGGGTCCCTACAATGAGCAGTTCTTC.

The rearrangement links TRBV4-1 to TRBJ2-1; D gene ambiguous. This CDR3 spans 16 amino acids. The germline V and J ends were trimmed by 2 bases and 0 bases, with 11 bases remaining between them. Germline V gene sequence: CDR1 MGHRA, CDR2 YSYEKL. The DNA of the CDR3 is TGCGCCAGCAGCCAATTCGGCGGTAGCTCCTACAATGAGCAGTTCTTC. As protein: CASSQFGGSSYNEQFF.

This clonotype was seen only a few times. The rearrangement joins TRBV7-2 to TRBJ2-3; D possibly corresponds to TRBD2 (5 bases). Germline V CDR1 and CDR2: SGHTA, FQGNSA. With 0 bases removed from V and 4 bases from J, the gap between germline ends came to 20 bases. The CDR3 runs 18 residues. The CDR3 loop reads CASSLAREASGIADTQYF. CDR3 in DNA: TGTGCCAGCAGCTTAGCGCGAGAGGCTTCCGGGATCGCAGATACGCAGTATTTT.

The V gene is TRBV20-1, the J gene TRBJ2-1, with TRBD1 matching over 10 bases. Trimming at V came to 5 bases and at J to 6 bases, leaving 7 bases not matched to a gene. Germline V gene data show CDR1 as DFQATT and CDR2 as SNEGSKA (reference sequence). This CDR3 has 14 amino acids. In DNA, the CDR3 is TGCAGTGCTGAGGGACAGGGGTTACCCAATGAGCAGTTCTTC. Translated: CSAEGQGLPNEQFF.

Only a few counts were recorded for this clonotype. The chain links TRBV7-9 to TRBJ1-1; 7 nucleotides line up with TRBD1. CDR3 size: 14 residues. V lost 3 bases, J lost 3 bases, and 4 bases stayed unmatched. From germline, CDR1 is SEHNR and CDR2 FQNEAQ (reference sequence). This chain's CDR3 is CASSFGDRDTEAFF. Written as DNA, the CDR3 is TGTGCCAGCAGCTTCGGAGACAGGGACACTGAAGCTTTCTTT. The whole variable domain, filled in from reference TRBV7-9 and TRBJ1-1, reads DTGVSQNPRHKITKRGQNVTFRCDPISEHNRLYWYRQTLGQGPEFLTYFQNEAQLEKSRLLSDRFSAERPKGSFSTLEIQRTEQGDSAMYLCASSFGDRDTEAFFGQGTRLTVV.